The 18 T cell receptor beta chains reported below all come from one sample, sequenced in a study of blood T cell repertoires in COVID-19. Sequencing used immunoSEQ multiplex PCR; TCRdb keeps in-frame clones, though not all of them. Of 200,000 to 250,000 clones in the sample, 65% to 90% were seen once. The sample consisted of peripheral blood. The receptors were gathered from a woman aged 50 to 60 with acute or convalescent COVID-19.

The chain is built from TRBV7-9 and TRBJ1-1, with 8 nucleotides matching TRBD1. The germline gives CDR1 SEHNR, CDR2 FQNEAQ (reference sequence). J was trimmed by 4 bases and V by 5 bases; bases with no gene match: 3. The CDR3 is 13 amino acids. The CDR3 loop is CASSLTGATEAFF. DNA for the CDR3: TGTGCCAGCAGCCTGACAGGGGCCACTGAAGCTTTCTTT.

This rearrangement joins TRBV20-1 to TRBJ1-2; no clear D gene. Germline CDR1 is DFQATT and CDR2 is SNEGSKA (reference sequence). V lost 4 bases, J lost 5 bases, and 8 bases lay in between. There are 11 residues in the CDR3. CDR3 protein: CSANELYGYTF. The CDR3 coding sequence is TGCAGTGCTAACGAGTTATATGGCTACACCTTC.

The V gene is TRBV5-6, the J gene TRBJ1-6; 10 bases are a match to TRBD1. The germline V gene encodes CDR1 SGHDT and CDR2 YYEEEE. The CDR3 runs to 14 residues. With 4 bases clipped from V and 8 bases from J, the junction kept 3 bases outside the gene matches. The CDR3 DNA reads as TGTGCCAGCAGCCTAGGACAGGGGGATTCACCCCTCCACTTT. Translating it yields CASSLGQGDSPLHF.

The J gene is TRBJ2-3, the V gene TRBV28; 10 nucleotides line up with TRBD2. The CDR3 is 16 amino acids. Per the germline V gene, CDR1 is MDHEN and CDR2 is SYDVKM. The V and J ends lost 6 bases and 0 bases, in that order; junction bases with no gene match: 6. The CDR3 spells CASRASGGPSTDTQYF. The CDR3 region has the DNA TGTGCCAGCAGGGCTAGCGGGGGCCCTAGCACAGATACGCAGTATTTT. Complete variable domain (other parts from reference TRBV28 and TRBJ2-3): DVKVTQSSRYLVKRTGEKVFLECVQDMDHENMFWYRQDPGLGLRLIYFSYDVKMKEKGDIPEGYSVSREKKERFSLILESASTNQTSMYLCASRASGGPSTDTQYFGPGTRLTVL.

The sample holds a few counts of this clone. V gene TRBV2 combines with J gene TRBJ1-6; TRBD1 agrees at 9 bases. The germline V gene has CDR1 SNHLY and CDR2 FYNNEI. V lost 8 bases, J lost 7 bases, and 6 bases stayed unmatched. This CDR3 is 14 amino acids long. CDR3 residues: CASSDRGWNSPLHF. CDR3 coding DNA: TGTGCCAGCTCTGACAGGGGGTGGAATTCACCCCTCCACTTT.

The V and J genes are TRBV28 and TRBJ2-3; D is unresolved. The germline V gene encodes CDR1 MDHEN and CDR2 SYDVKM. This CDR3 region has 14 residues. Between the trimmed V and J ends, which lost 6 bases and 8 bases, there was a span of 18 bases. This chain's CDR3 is CASSPLPPRGTQYF. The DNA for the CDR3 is TGTGCCAGCAGCCCGCTCCCCCCTAGAGGTACGCAGTATTTT.

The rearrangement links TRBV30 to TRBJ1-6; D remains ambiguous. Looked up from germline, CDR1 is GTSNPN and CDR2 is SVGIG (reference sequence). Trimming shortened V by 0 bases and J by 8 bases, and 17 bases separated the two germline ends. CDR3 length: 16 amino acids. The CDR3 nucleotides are TGTGCCTGGAGTGTTTCGGGTAACACTCCATATTCACCCCTCCACTTT. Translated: CAWSVSGNTPYSPLHF.

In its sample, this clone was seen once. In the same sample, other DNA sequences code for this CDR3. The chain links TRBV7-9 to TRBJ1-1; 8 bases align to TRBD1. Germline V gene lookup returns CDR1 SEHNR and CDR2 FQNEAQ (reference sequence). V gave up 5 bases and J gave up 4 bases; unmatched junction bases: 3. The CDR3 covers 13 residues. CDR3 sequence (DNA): TGTGCCAGCAGCCGACAGGGGAGCACTGAAGCTTTCTTT. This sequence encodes CASSRQGSTEAFF.

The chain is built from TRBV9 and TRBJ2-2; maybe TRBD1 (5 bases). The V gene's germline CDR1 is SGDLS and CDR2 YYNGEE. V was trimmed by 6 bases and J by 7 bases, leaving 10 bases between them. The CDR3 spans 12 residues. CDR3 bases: TGTGCCAGCAATTACGACAGCGGGGAGCTGTTTTTT. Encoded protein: CASNYDSGELFF.

The CDR3: CASSQSLGLLRNRGQGRETQYF. Here the CDR3 DNA reads TGCGCCAGCAGTCAATCCTTGGGCCTCCTGAGAAACAGGGGGCAAGGTCGGGAGACCCAGTACTTC. V and J are TRBV23-1 and TRBJ2-5; 9 bases map to TRBD1. TRBV23-1 is assigned to the ORF class and has an uncertain function. After removal of 0 bases from V and 5 bases from J, the junction contained 25 bases not matched to a gene. The CDR3 runs 22 residues.

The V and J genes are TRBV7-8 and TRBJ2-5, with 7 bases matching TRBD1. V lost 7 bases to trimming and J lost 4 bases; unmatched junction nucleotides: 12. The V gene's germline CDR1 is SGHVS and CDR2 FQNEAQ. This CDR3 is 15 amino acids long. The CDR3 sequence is CASNQDRVVGETQYF. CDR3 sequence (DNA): TGTGCCAGCAACCAAGACAGGGTGGTTGGAGAGACCCAGTACTTC.

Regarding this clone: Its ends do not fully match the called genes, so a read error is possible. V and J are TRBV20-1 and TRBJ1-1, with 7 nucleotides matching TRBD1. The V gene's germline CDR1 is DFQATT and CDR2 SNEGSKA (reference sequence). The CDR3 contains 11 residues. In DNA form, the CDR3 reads TGCAGTGCTCGAGAGACAGGGAAAGCTTTCTTT. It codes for CSARETGKAFF.

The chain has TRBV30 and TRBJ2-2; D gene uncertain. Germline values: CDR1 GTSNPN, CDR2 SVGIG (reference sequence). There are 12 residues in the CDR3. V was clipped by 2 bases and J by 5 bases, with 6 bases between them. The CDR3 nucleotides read TGTGCCTGGAGTTATCAGACCGGGGAGCTGTTTTTT. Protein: CAWSYQTGELFF.

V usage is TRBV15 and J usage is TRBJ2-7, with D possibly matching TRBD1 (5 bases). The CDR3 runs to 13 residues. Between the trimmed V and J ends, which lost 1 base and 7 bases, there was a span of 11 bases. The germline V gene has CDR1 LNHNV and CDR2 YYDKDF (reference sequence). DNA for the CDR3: TGTGCCACCAGCAGAGCTGGGGCGCGAGAGCAGTACTTC. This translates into CATSRAGAREQYF. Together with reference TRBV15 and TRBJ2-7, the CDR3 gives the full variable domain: DAMVIQNPRYQVTQFGKPVTLSCSQTLNHNVMYWYQQKSSQAPKLLFHYYDKDFNNEADTPDNFQSRRPNTSFCFLDIRSPGLGDTAMYLCATSRAGAREQYFGPGTRLTVT.

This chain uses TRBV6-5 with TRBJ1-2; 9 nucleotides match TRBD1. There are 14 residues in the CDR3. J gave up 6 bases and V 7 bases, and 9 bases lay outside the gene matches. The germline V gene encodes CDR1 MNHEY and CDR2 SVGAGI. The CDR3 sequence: CASTPVWTGDGYTF. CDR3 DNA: TGTGCCAGCACTCCAGTCTGGACAGGGGATGGCTACACCTTC.

The CDR3 here is CASSSDREGNEKLFF. DNA of the CDR3: TGTGCCAGCAGCAGCGACAGGGAAGGTAATGAAAAACTGTTTTTT. The chain uses TRBV7-9 and TRBJ1-4; 7 bases line up with TRBD1. CDR1 SEHNR and CDR2 FQNEAQ come from the germline V gene (reference sequence). Germline trimming cut 5 bases from V and 4 bases from J; bases unmatched to any gene: 7. CDR3 size: 15 residues.

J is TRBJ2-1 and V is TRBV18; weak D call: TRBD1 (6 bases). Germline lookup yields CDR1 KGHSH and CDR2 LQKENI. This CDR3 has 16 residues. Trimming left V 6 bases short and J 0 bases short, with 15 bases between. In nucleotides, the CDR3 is TGTGCCAGCTCGGATAAGAGGGGGAGCTCCTACAATGAGCAGTTCTTC. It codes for CASSDKRGSSYNEQFF.

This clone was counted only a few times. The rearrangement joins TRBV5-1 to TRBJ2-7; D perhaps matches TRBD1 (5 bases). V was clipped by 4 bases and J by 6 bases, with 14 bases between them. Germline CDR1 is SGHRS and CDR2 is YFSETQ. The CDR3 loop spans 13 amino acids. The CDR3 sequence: CASSPVGDTEQYF. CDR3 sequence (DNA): TGCGCCAGCAGCCCAGTAGGGGATACCGAGCAGTACTTC. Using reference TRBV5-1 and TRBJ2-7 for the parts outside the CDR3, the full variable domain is KAGVTQTPRYLIKTRGQQVTLSCSPISGHRSVSWYQQTPGQGLQFLFEYFSETQRNKGNFPGRFSGRQFSNSRSEMNVSTLELGDSALYLCASSPVGDTEQYFGPGTRLTVT.